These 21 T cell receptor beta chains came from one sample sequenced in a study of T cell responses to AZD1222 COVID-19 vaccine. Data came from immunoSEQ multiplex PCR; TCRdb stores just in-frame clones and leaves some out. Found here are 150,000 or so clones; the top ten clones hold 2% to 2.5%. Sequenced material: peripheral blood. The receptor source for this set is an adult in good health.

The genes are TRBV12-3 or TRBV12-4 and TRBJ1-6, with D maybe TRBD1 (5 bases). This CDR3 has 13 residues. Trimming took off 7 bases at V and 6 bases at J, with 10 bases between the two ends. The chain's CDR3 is CASTGRVNSPLHF. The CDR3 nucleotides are TGTGCCAGCACGGGCAGGGTTAATTCACCCCTCCACTTT.

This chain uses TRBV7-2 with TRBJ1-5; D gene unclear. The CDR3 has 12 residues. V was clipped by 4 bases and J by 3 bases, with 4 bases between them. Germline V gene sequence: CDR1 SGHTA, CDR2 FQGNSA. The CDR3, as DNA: TGTGCCAGCAGCTCGATCAATCAGCCCCAGCATTTT. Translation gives CASSSINQPQHF.

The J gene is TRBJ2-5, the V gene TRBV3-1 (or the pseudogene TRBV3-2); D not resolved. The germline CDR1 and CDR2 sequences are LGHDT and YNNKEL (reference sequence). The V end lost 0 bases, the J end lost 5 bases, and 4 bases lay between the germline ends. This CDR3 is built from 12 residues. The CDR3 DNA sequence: TGTGCCAGCAGCCAAGAACGGGAGACCCAGTACTTC. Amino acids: CASSQERETQYF.

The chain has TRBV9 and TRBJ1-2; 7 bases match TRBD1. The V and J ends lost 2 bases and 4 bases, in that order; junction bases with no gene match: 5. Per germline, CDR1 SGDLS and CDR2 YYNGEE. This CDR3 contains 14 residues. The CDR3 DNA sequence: TGTGCCAGCAGCGTTCGGACAGGCCGCTATGGCTACACCTTC. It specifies CASSVRTGRYGYTF.

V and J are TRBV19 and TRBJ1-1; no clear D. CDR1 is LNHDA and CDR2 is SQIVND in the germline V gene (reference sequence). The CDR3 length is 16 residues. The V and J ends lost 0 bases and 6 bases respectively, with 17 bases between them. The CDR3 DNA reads TGTGCCAGTAGTATAGAGCCCCTCAGCGCGGGCCCTGAAGCTTTCTTT. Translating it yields CASSIEPLSAGPEAFF.

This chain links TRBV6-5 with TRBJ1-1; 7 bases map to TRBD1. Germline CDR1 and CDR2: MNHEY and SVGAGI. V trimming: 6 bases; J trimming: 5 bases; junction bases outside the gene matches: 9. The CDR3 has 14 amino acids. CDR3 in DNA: TGTGCCAGCAGGACCGACAGGGTTGGAACTGAAGCTTTCTTT. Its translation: CASRTDRVGTEAFF.

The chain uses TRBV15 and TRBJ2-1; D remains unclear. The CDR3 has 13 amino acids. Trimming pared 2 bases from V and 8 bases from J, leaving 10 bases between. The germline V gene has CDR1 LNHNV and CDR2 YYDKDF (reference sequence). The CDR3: CATSRYGNDEQFF. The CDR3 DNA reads TGTGCCACCAGCAGATATGGGAATGATGAGCAGTTCTTC.

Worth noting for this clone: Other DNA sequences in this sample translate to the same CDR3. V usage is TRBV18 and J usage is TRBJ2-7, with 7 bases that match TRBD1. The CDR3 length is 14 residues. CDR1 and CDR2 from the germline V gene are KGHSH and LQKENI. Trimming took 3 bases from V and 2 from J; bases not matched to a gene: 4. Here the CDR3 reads CASSPRQGTYEQYF. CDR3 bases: TGTGCCAGCTCACCCCGACAGGGAACCTACGAGCAGTACTTC.

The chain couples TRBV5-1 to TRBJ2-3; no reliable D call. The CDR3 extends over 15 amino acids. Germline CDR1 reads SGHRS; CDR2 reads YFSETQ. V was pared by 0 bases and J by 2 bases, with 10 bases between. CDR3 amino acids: CASSLGRIHTDTQYF. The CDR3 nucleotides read TGCGCCAGCAGCTTGGGTAGGATTCACACAGATACGCAGTATTTT.

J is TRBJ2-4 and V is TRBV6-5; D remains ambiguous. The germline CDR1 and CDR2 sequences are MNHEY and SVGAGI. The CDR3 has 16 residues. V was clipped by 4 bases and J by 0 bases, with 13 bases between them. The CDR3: CASSSADRLAKNIQYF. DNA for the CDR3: TGTGCCAGCAGTTCCGCGGACCGATTAGCCAAAAACATTCAGTACTTC.

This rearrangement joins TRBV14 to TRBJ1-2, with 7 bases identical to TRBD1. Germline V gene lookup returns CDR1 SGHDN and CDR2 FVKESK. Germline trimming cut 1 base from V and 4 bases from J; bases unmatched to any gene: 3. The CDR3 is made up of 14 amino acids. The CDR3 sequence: CASSQGKGAYGYTF. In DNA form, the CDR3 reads TGTGCCAGCAGCCAAGGGAAGGGGGCCTATGGCTACACCTTC.

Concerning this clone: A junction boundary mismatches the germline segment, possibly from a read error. The CDR3, as DNA: TGCAGCGTCGAAGGACAGGGGGCCTACAATGAGCAGTTCTTC. Translation: CSVEGQGAYNEQFF. The chain joins TRBV29-1 to TRBJ2-1; TRBD1 agrees at 10 bases. The CDR3 covers 14 residues. Germline assignment: CDR1 SQVTM and CDR2 ANQGSEA.

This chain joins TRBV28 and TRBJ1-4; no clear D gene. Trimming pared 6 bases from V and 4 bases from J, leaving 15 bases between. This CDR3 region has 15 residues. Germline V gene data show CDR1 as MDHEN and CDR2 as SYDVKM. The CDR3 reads CASSLGGGINEKLFF. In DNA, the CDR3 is TGTGCCAGCAGCTTAGGTGGAGGGATTAATGAAAAACTGTTTTTT.

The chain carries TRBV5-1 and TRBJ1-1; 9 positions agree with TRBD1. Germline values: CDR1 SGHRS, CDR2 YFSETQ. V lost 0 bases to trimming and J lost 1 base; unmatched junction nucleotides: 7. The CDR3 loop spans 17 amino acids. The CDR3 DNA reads TGCGCCAGCAGCTTGGTTCAGGGACAGGGAGAGAACACTGAAGCTTTCTTT. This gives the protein CASSLVQGQGENTEAFF.

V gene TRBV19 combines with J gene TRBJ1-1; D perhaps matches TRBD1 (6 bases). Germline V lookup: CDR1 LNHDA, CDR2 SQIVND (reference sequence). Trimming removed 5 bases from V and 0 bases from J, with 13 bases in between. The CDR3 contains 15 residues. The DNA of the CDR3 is TGTGCCAGTAGTTGGCCGACAGGACTGAACACTGAAGCTTTCTTT. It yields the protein CASSWPTGLNTEAFF.

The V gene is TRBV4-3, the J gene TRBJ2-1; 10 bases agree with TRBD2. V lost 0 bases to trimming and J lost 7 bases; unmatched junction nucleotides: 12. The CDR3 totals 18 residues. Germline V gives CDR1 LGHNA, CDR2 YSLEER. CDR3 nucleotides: TGCGCCAGCAGCCAAGACACGACGAGCGGGGGGGCGCAGAATGAGCAGTTCTTC. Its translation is CASSQDTTSGGAQNEQFF.

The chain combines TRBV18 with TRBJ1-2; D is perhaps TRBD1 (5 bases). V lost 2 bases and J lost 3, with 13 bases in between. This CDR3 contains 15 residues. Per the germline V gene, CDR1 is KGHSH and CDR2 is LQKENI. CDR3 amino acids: CASSPTAGQHYGYTF. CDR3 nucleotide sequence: TGTGCCAGCTCACCAACGGCAGGGCAGCACTATGGCTACACCTTC.

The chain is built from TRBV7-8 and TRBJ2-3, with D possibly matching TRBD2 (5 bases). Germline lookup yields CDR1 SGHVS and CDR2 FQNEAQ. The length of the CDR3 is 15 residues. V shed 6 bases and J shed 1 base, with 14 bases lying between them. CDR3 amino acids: CASRPPGYRTDTQYF. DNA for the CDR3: TGTGCCAGCAGACCTCCGGGGTATCGCACAGATACGCAGTATTTT.

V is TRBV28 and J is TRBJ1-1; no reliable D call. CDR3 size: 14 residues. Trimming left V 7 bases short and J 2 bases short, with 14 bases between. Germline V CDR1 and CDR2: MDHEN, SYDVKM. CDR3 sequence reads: CASTESVRNTEAFF. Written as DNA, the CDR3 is TGTGCCAGCACCGAGTCGGTCCGTAACACTGAAGCTTTCTTT.

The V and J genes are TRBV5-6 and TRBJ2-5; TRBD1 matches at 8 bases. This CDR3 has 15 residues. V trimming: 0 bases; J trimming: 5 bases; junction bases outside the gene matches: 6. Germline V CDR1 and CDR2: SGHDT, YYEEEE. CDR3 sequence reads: CASSLARGQMETQYF. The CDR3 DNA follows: TGTGCCAGCAGCTTGGCCAGGGGGCAGATGGAGACCCAGTACTTC. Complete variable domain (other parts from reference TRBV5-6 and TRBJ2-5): DAGVTQSPTHLIKTRGQQVTLRCSPKSGHDTVSWYQQALGQGPQFIFQYYEEEERQRGNFPDRFSGHQFPNYSSELNVNALLLGDSALYLCASSLARGQMETQYFGPGTRLLVL.

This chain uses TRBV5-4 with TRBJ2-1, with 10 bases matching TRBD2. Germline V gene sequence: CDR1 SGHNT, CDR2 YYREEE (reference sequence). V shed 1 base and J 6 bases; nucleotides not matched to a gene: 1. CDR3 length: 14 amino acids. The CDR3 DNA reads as TGTGCCAGCAGCTTGAAGCGGGGGGGCAATGAGCAGTTCTTC. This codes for CASSLKRGGNEQFF.